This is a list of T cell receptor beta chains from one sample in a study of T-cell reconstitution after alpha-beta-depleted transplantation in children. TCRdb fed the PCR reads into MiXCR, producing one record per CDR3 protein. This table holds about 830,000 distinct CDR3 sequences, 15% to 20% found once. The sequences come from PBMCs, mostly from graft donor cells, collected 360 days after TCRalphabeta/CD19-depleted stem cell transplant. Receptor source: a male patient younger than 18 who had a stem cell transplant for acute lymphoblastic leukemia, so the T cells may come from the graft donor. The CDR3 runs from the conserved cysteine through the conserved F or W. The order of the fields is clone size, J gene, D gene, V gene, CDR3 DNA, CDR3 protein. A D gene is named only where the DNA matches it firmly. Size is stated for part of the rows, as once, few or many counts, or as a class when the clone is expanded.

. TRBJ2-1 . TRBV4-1 TGCGCCAGCAGCCAAGAGTCCAATTACCCCCATGAGCAGTTCTTC CASSQESNYPHEQFF
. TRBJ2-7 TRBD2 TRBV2 TGTGCCAGCAGTTATAGCGGGAGGGCCATCTACGAGCAGTACTTC CASSYSGRAIYEQYF
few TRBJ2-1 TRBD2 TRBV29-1 TGCAGCGTTGAAGACGGCGGGAGCAATGAGCAGTTCTTC CSVEDGGSNEQFF
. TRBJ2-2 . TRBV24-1 TGTGCCACCAGTGAATTGGAGGGGCGTTCGAACACCGGGGAGCTGTTTTTT CATSELEGRSNTGELFF
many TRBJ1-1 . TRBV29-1 TGCAGCGCTCGCCCGGTTGCGGGTGAAGCTTTCTTT CSARPVAGEAFF
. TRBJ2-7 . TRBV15 TGTGCCACCAGCAGAGGGCTAGCCTACGAGCAGTACTTC CATSRGLAYEQYF
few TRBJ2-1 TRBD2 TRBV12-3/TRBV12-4 TGTGCCAGCAGTTTTGCTAGCGGGAGAAGGAATGAGCAGTTCTTC CASSFASGRRNEQFF
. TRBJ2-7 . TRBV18 TGTGCCAGCTCTCGTGGACCCGAGAGGTCCTACGAGCAGTACTTC CASSRGPERSYEQYF
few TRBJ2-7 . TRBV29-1 TGCAGCGTTAAACCTCGATTCTCCTACGAGCAGTACTTC CSVKPRFSYEQYF
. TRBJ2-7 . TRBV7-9 TGTGCCAGCAGCGTGTCTGTATACGAGCAGTACTTC CASSVSVYEQYF
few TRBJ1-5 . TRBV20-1 TGCAGTGCTAGAGATCCGTCTGGGGGCCAGCCCCAGCATTTT CSARDPSGGQPQHF
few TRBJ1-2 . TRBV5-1 TGCGCCAGCAGCTTGCGTTCTGGCGGCTACACCTTC CASSLRSGGYTF
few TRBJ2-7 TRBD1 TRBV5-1 TGCGCCAGCAGCTTGTTGGACAGGGGAATGGAGCAGTACTTC CASSLLDRGMEQYF
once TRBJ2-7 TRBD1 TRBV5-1 TGCGCCAGCAGCTTCCGGACAGGGGGATTATACGAGCAGTACTTC CASSFRTGGLYEQYF
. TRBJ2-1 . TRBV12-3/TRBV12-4 TGTGCCAGCAGTGGGGGGGGGCTAGCGAGGGTGAGCAATGAGCAGTTCTTC CASSGGGLARVSNEQFF
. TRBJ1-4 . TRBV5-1 TGCGCCAGCAGCCCCGGGACGGGATCAACTAATGAAAAACTGTTTTTT CASSPGTGSTNEKLFF
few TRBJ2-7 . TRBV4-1 TGCGCCAGCAGCCAAGTGCTAGGGGCTAGCTACGAGCAGTACTTC CASSQVLGASYEQYF
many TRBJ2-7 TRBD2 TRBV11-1 TGTGCCAGCAGCCGCATAAGCCTAATAGCGGGAGCCTCCGGGGAGCAGTACTTC CASSRISLIAGASGEQYF
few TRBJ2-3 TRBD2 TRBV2 TGTGCCAGCAGCGATGGACTAGCGGGAGTTGCAGAAGTTAGCACAGATACGCAGTATTTT CASSDGLAGVAEVSTDTQYF
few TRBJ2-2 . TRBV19 TGTGCCAGTAGTAAGGGACTTTTCACCGGGGAGCTGTTTTTT CASSKGLFTGELFF
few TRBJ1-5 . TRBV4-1 TGCGCCAGCAGCCAAGATTTGGGGACTCATAGCAATCAGCCCCAGCATTTT CASSQDLGTHSNQPQHF
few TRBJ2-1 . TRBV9 TGTGCCAGCAGCGTAGGTCTAGGGGACAATGAGCAGTTCTTC CASSVGLGDNEQFF
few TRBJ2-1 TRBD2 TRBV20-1 TGCAGTGCTAGAGCGAGACTAGCGGGCTACAATGAGCAGTTCTTC CSARARLAGYNEQFF
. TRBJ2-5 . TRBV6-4 TGTGCCAGCAGTGACCGACGTCACCGGGCGACCAAGGCAGAGACCCAGTACTTC CASSDRRHRATKAETQYF
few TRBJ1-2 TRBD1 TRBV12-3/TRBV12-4 TGTGCCAGCAGTTCCAGGGACAGGATGGACTATGGCTACACCTTC CASSSRDRMDYGYTF
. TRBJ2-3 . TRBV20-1 TGCAGTGCTAGAAAGGGCTGGCGGCCCACAGATACGCAGTATTTT CSARKGWRPTDTQYF
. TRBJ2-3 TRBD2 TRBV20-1 TGCAGTGCCCCCCGGCTATTTGGAAGCGGGAGGGTCACAGATACGCAGTATTTT CSAPRLFGSGRVTDTQYF
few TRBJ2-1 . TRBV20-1 TGCAGTGCTAGAACGGTAGCGTTAAGATCCTACAATGAGCAGTTCTTC CSARTVALRSYNEQFF
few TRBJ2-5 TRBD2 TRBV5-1 TGCGCCAGCAGCTTGAACCTAGCGGGAGGAATCTACTATCAAGAGACCCAGTACTTC CASSLNLAGGIYYQETQYF
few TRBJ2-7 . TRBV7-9 TGTGCCAGCACCCTAGGAAAGTATAACGGAGTGTACGAGCAGTACTTC CASTLGKYNGVYEQYF
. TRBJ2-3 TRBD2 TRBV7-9 TGTGCCAGCAGCCGGGGGGAGGCTAGCACAGATACGCAGTATTTT CASSRGEASTDTQYF
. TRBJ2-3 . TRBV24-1 TGTGCCACCAGTGACCCCGGCGTTAGCACAGATACGCAGTATTTT CATSDPGVSTDTQYF